The rows below give T cell receptor beta chains drawn from one sample of a study of graft-versus-host responses after intestinal transplantation. Produced via immunoSEQ multiplex PCR; TCRdb's table is partial and in-frame only. Seen here are 81,000 or so clones, 90% to 95% observed once, and the top ten hold around 1.2%. These receptors' antigens are unknown. The starting material was unstimulated CD8+ T cells sorted from spleen or lymph node cells, obtained before transplant. The receptor source for this set is a human donor who was the organ donor for an intestinal transplant. Both conserved end residues are part of each CDR3. The D gene is left open where the match is weak. Size is omitted from some rows. Given values are once, few, many or a class for expanded clones.

V gene,clone size,J gene,D gene,CDR3 protein,CDR3 DNA
TRBV11-2,-,TRBJ2-1,-,CASRRPGLPPYNEQFF,TGTGCCAGCAGACGACCGGGACTTCCACCGTACAATGAGCAGTTCTTC
TRBV27,-,TRBJ2-3,-,CASSFPPGDTQYF,TGTGCCAGCAGTTTTCCCCCGGGAGATACGCAGTATTTT
TRBV11-3,-,TRBJ2-1,TRBD2,CASSPRTSGEDEQFF,TGTGCCAGCAGCCCTCGGACTAGCGGGGAGGACGAGCAGTTCTTC
TRBV6-1,-,TRBJ1-2,TRBD1,CASSEWDSYGYTF,TGTGCCAGCAGTGAGTGGGACAGCTATGGCTACACCTTC
TRBV2,-,TRBJ2-7,-,CASGELRTAIYEQYF,TGTGCCAGCGGCGAGCTTAGGACAGCCATCTACGAGCAGTACTTC
TRBV5-4,-,TRBJ1-2,-,CASSWGGAYGYTF,TGTGCCAGCAGCTGGGGCGGAGCCTACGGCTACACCTTC
TRBV28,-,TRBJ1-1,-,CASSPTVEAFF,TGTGCCAGCAGTCCCACAGTAGAAGCTTTCTTT
TRBV5-8,-,TRBJ1-1,-,CASSYRTALTPEAFF,TGTGCCAGCAGCTACCGGACAGCCCTAACGCCTGAAGCTTTCTTT
TRBV6-5,-,TRBJ2-5,TRBD2,CASSYLGGQETQYF,TGTGCCAGCAGTTACTTGGGGGGGCAAGAGACCCAGTACTTC
TRBV14,-,TRBJ2-7,TRBD1,CASSQDLTTGNPYEQYF,TGTGCCAGCAGCCAAGATCTCACGACAGGGAACCCCTACGAGCAGTACTTC
TRBV4-1,-,TRBJ1-1,TRBD1,CASSQLQGDTEAFF,TGCGCCAGCAGCCAGTTACAGGGGGATACTGAAGCTTTCTTT
TRBV7-9,-,TRBJ1-2,-,CASSRRTHGYTF,TGTGCCAGCAGCCGTCGGACACATGGCTACACCTTC
TRBV19,-,TRBJ1-4,TRBD1,CASSIAWDRAGPNEKLFF,TGTGCCAGTAGTATAGCATGGGACAGGGCTGGGCCCAATGAAAAACTGTTTTTT
TRBV7-2,-,TRBJ2-1,-,CASSRFPGEQFF,TGTGCCAGCAGCCGGTTCCCCGGTGAGCAGTTCTTC
TRBV19,-,TRBJ2-7,-,CASSYTGTEGYEQYF,TGTGCCAGTAGCTACACCGGGACTGAAGGCTACGAGCAGTACTTC
TRBV5-1,-,TRBJ1-2,-,CPAGPLYGYTF,TGCCCGGCGGGCCCCCTCTATGGCTACACCTTC
TRBV9,-,TRBJ2-2,-,CASSPSVGELFF,TGTGCCAGCAGCCCCTCGGTCGGGGAGCTGTTTTTT
TRBV7-9,-,TRBJ2-5,-,CASSLGGGETQYF,TGTGCCAGCAGCTTAGGAGGTGGGGAGACCCAGTACTTC
TRBV7-9,-,TRBJ1-4,-,CASSHRADNEKLFF,TGTGCCAGCAGTCACAGGGCCGATAATGAAAAACTGTTTTTT
TRBV2,-,TRBJ1-2,TRBD1,CASSEGTGISNYGYTF,TGTGCCAGCAGTGAAGGGACAGGGATTTCTAACTATGGCTACACCTTC
TRBV6-5,-,TRBJ2-5,-,CASSFVAGVGETQYF,TGTGCCAGCAGTTTTGTGGCAGGGGTAGGGGAGACCCAGTACTTC
TRBV10-3,once,TRBJ2-3,TRBD1,CAIRATGGSSTDTQYF,TGTGCCATCAGGGCCACAGGGGGGTCTAGCACAGATACGCAGTATTTT
TRBV2,-,TRBJ2-1,-,CAGSEQVLYNEQFF,TGTGCCGGCAGTGAACAGGTCCTCTACAATGAGCAGTTCTTC
TRBV7-9,-,TRBJ1-2,-,CASSFRDSPLPGYTF,TGTGCCAGCAGCTTCCGGGACTCTCCCCTCCCGGGCTACACCTTC
TRBV27,-,TRBJ1-1,-,CASSAKPGHPYLAVNTEAFF,TGTGCCAGCAGCGCCAAGCCGGGACACCCATATCTGGCGGTGAACACTGAAGCTTTCTTT
TRBV25-1,-,TRBJ1-5,-,CASSESWGQPQHF,TGTGCCAGCAGCGAATCCTGGGGCCAGCCCCAGCATTTT
TRBV28,once,TRBJ1-4,-,CASSFLQESEKLFF,TGTGCCAGCAGTTTTTTACAGGAAAGTGAAAAACTGTTTTTT
TRBV7-3,-,TRBJ1-1,-,CASSLNRLADLSGSSTEAFF,TGTGCCAGCAGCTTAAATAGGTTGGCGGACTTAAGTGGGAGTAGCACTGAAGCTTTCTTT
TRBV28,-,TRBJ2-5,-,CASSLYPFGEEEETQYF,TGTGCCAGCAGTTTATACCCCTTTGGGGAGGAGGAGGAGACCCAGTACTTC
TRBV9,-,TRBJ2-3,-,CASSLGLTSTDTQYF,TGTGCCAGCAGCCTCGGGTTAACTAGCACAGATACGCAGTATTTT
TRBV27,-,TRBJ2-2,TRBD2,CASSSSGGGTGELFF,TGTGCCAGCAGTTCAAGCGGGGGGGGAACCGGGGAGCTGTTTTTT
TRBV29-1,-,TRBJ2-1,TRBD2,CSAPWGGTSGNEQFF,TGCAGCGCCCCCTGGGGAGGGACGAGCGGCAATGAGCAGTTCTTC
TRBV11-3,-,TRBJ2-7,-,CASSVDTTYEQYF,TGTGCCAGCAGCGTGGACACGACCTACGAGCAGTACTTC
TRBV19,-,TRBJ2-7,-,CASAGLSYEQYF,TGTGCCAGTGCCGGGTTATCCTACGAGCAGTACTTC
TRBV9,-,TRBJ1-2,TRBD1,CASSGGTGVYGYTF,TGTGCCAGCAGCGGGGGGACAGGGGTTTATGGCTACACCTTC
TRBV27,-,TRBJ2-5,-,CASSLSMGAGRWVETQYF,TGTGCCAGCAGTTTATCGATGGGAGCGGGCAGGTGGGTGGAGACCCAGTACTTC
TRBV15,once,TRBJ2-7,-,CATSAGLSYEQYF,TGTGCCACCAGCGCGGGCCTTTCCTACGAGCAGTACTTC
TRBV29-1,-,TRBJ2-7,TRBD2,CSVETVAGSSYEQYF,TGCAGCGTTGAAACGGTAGCGGGCAGCTCCTACGAGCAGTACTTC
TRBV19,-,TRBJ1-5,-,CASRREGLVGYSQPQHF,TGTGCCAGTAGGCGGGAGGGTTTAGTCGGATATTCTCAGCCCCAGCATTTT
TRBV7-9,-,TRBJ2-2,-,CASSLVVADQRTGELFF,TGTGCCAGCAGCTTAGTGGTAGCGGACCAGCGGACCGGGGAGCTGTTTTTT
TRBV28,-,TRBJ1-1,TRBD1,CASSLEGWGTDSLTEAFF,TGTGCCAGCAGTTTAGAAGGTTGGGGGACAGACTCGCTCACTGAAGCTTTCTTT
TRBV19,once,TRBJ2-2,-,CASSIGSGGAGELFF,TGTGCCAGTAGTATAGGGTCTGGGGGCGCCGGGGAGCTGTTTTTT
TRBV7-6,once,TRBJ1-6,-,CASSHILGGGRQSALHF,TGTGCCAGCAGCCACATCCTCGGAGGCGGGCGCCAGTCAGCCCTCCACTTT